The 21 T cell receptor beta chains reported below all come from one sample, sequenced in a study of cytomegalovirus exposure and HLA in healthy donors. PCR employed 60 Vbeta and 13 Jbeta primers. Profiled with immunoSEQ multiplex PCR; TCRdb holds only in-frame clones, not every one. Altogether fewer than 350,000 clones are present, roughly 90% being singletons, with the ten largest covering about 2%. The sequenced sample was PBMCs. The source is a woman in her late teens or twenties in good health and CMV-seronegative.

The chain links TRBV29-1 to TRBJ1-2; unclear D gene. Germline V CDR1 and CDR2: SQVTM, ANQGSEA. The CDR3 is made up of 13 amino acids. Deletions cut 4 bases from V and 4 bases from J, with 13 bases between. CDR3 nucleotide sequence: TGCAGCGTTGGAGGGTACGGCGGCTATGGCTACACCTTC. Translation: CSVGGYGGYGYTF.

V gene TRBV19 combines with J gene TRBJ2-7; 8 bases are a match to TRBD1. The CDR3 is made up of 14 amino acids. Germline V CDR1 and CDR2: LNHDA, SQIVND (reference sequence). With V trimmed by 4 bases and J by 7 bases, 9 bases remained unmatched. The CDR3 spells CASSNRQGAWEQYF. CDR3 DNA sequence: TGTGCCAGTAGTAATAGGCAGGGGGCTTGGGAGCAGTACTTC.

Here the CDR3 DNA reads TGTGCTAGTGCCTCCCTTGGCAATGCGAACACTGAAGCTTTCTTT. This sequence encodes CASASLGNANTEAFF. The chain combines TRBV12-5 with TRBJ1-1; D gene uncertain. Germline lookup yields CDR1 LGHNT and CDR2 FRNRAP. V was trimmed by 7 bases and J by 1 base, leaving 16 bases between them. This CDR3 region has 15 residues. The full variable domain, in which reference TRBV12-5 and TRBJ1-1 provide the parts outside the CDR3, is DARVTQTPRHKVTEMGQEVTMRCQPILGHNTVFWYRQTMMQGLELLAYFRNRAPLDDSGMPKDRFSAEMPDATLATLKIQPSEPRDSAVYFCASASLGNANTEAFFGQGTRLTVV.

The chain carries TRBV7-8 and TRBJ2-7; D gene unclear. The germline V gene has CDR1 SGHVS and CDR2 FQNEAQ. Deletions cut 3 bases from V and 3 bases from J, with 15 bases between. CDR3 length equals 15 residues. The DNA of the CDR3 is TGTGCCAGCAGCTTGGTGACTGGCCTAAACTACGAGCAGTACTTC. Amino acid sequence: CASSLVTGLNYEQYF.

V and J are TRBV27 and TRBJ2-1; no clear D. V lost 5 bases and J 2 bases, leaving 7 bases between the germline ends. Per the germline V gene, CDR1 is MNHEY and CDR2 is SMNVEV (reference sequence). The CDR3 spans 13 residues. The CDR3, as DNA: TGTGCCAGCAGTGCACAGACCTACAATGAGCAGTTCTTC. Its protein is CASSAQTYNEQFF.

The V and J genes are TRBV6-1 and TRBJ2-2; perhaps TRBD2 as D (5 bases). The CDR3 spans 13 residues. Trimming took off 6 bases at V and 2 bases at J, with 7 bases between the two ends. The germline gives CDR1 MNHNS, CDR2 SASEGT. The CDR3 region is CASRLGNTGELFF. The CDR3 region has the DNA TGTGCCAGCAGACTAGGAAACACCGGGGAGCTGTTTTTT.

The V gene is TRBV11-2, the J gene TRBJ2-5; possible D gene TRBD1, 5 bases. The end of the DNA aligns better with TRBJ2-7, so the J call may be wrong. The CDR3 loop spans 16 amino acids. Looked up from germline, CDR1 is SGHAT and CDR2 is FQNNGV. The CDR3 spells CASSLWTQTPSYEQYF. CDR3 DNA: TGTGCCAGCAGCTTATGGACACAAACTCCCTCCTACGAGCAGTACTTC.

The rearrangement links TRBV29-1 to TRBJ2-7; TRBD1 is a possible D gene (5 bases). The CDR3 is 14 amino acids. V gave up 4 bases and J gave up 5 bases, with 18 bases separating them. The germline V gene encodes CDR1 SQVTM and CDR2 ANQGSEA. CDR3 loop: CSVADLTVLHEQYF. DNA of the CDR3: TGCAGCGTTGCCGACCTGACAGTTCTCCACGAGCAGTACTTC.

This clone was observed a few times. The rearrangement joins TRBV11-2 to TRBJ2-5, with 7 bases aligning to TRBD2. CDR1 and CDR2 (germline): SGHAT, FQNNGV. J gave up 5 bases and V 7 bases, and 7 bases lay outside the gene matches. This CDR3 has 13 amino acids. The CDR3 region is CASKGAGWETQYF. The DNA of the CDR3 is TGTGCCAGCAAGGGAGCGGGGTGGGAGACCCAGTACTTC. Full variable domain (remainder filled in from reference TRBV11-2 and TRBJ2-5): EAGVAQSPRYKIIEKRQSVAFWCNPISGHATLYWYQQILGQGPKLLIQFQNNGVVDDSQLPKDRFSAERLKGVDSTLKIQPAKLEDSAVYLCASKGAGWETQYFGPGTRLLVL.

The chain combines TRBV9 with TRBJ2-5; 11 bases are a match to TRBD1. The DNA matches TRBJ2-7 better at its end, which makes the J call doubtful. CDR3 length: 16 residues. Germline V gene data show CDR1 as SGDLS and CDR2 as YYNGEE. This CDR3 reads CASSGGGTGGTYEQYF. The DNA of the CDR3 is TGTGCCAGCAGCGGTGGGGGGACAGGGGGTACCTACGAGCAGTACTTC.

This clone has a handful of counts. The CDR3 DNA sequence: TGTGCCAGCAGCTTAGGAGCGGGGCTCGAGACCCAGTACTTC. Amino acid sequence: CASSLGAGLETQYF. This sequence joins TRBV7-2 and TRBJ2-5; 7 positions agree with TRBD2. V dropped 1 base and J dropped 5; count of bases not matched to a gene: 4. CDR3 length: 14 residues. The germline gives CDR1 SGHTA, CDR2 FQGNSA. The complete variable domain, with remaining parts taken from reference TRBV7-2 and TRBJ2-5, reads GAGVSQSPSNKVTEKGKDVELRCDPISGHTALYWYRQSLGQGLEFLIYFQGNSAPDKSGLPSDRFSAERTGGSVSTLTIQRTQQEDSAVYLCASSLGAGLETQYFGPGTRLLVL.

The chain has TRBV6-6 and TRBJ1-2, with 8 bases matching TRBD1. This CDR3 spans 14 amino acids. Losses at the gene ends were 6 bases for V and 4 bases for J; bases not matched to a gene: 7. Germline CDR1 reads MNHNY; CDR2 reads SVGAGI (reference sequence). CDR3 residues: CASSLGTGPYGYTF. The CDR3 DNA reads as TGTGCCAGCAGCCTCGGGACAGGTCCCTATGGCTACACCTTC.

J is TRBJ2-3 and V is TRBV4-1, with TRBD2 matching 7 bases. The trim removed 0 bases at V and 5 bases at J, leaving 11 bases unmatched. CDR3 length: 17 residues. Germline loops: CDR1 MGHRA, CDR2 YSYEKL. The CDR3 region is CASSQEWWGEGQDTQYF. In nucleotides, the CDR3 is TGCGCCAGCAGCCAAGAATGGTGGGGGGAGGGGCAAGATACGCAGTATTTT.

V is TRBV19 and J is TRBJ2-3, with D maybe TRBD1 (5 bases). CDR3 length: 13 amino acids. Germline V gene sequence: CDR1 LNHDA, CDR2 SQIVND (reference sequence). V was trimmed by 5 bases and J by 2 bases, leaving 8 bases between them. In nucleotides, the CDR3 is TGTGCCAGTAGTCCCAGGGTCACAGATACGCAGTATTTT. This codes for CASSPRVTDTQYF.

V is TRBV7-9 and J is TRBJ2-3, with a weak D call TRBD2 (7 bases). Trimming took off 6 bases at V and 2 bases at J, with 18 bases between the two ends. This CDR3 contains 16 residues. Germline CDR1 reads SEHNR; CDR2 reads FQNEAQ (reference sequence). CDR3 amino acids: CASRSLGGGYTDTQYF. The CDR3 bases are TGTGCCAGCAGATCATTAGGGGGGGGCTACACAGATACGCAGTATTTT.

This sequence joins TRBV5-4 and TRBJ1-1; D is possibly TRBD1 (5 bases). With 0 bases removed from V and 4 bases from J, the gap between germline ends came to 19 bases. CDR3 length: 17 amino acids. Germline V CDR1 and CDR2: SGHNT, YYREEE (reference sequence). This CDR3 is CASSLDRGQPLRTEAFF. CDR3 in DNA: TGTGCCAGCAGCTTGGATAGGGGTCAGCCTTTGCGCACTGAAGCTTTCTTT. Variable domain in full (rest from reference TRBV5-4 and TRBJ1-1): ETGVTQSPTHLIKTRGQQVTLRCSSQSGHNTVSWYQQALGQGPQFIFQYYREEENGRGNFPPRFSGLQFPNYSSELNVNALELDDSALYLCASSLDRGQPLRTEAFFGQGTRLTVV.

This clone is a singleton in its sample. The germline gene is not matched at one end of the junction; a read error may be the cause. The chain joins TRBV7-9 to TRBJ2-5, with 10 bases identical to TRBD1. The CDR3 extends over 15 amino acids. CDR1 and CDR2 from the germline V gene are SEHNR and FQNEAQ (reference sequence). The CDR3 DNA sequence: TGTTCCAGCAGCTTAGGACAGGGGGAGGGTGAGACCCAGTACTTC. Its translation is CSSSLGQGEGETQYF.

The chain recombines TRBV9 with TRBJ2-1; a possible D gene is TRBD2 (7 bases). The CDR3 consists of 14 residues. Trimming cost V 3 bases and J 8 bases, with 15 bases left between them. Germline V gene sequence: CDR1 SGDLS, CDR2 YYNGEE. The CDR3 DNA follows: TGTGCCAGCAGCGGGATAGAGGGGGGGCATGAGCAGTTCTTC. This codes for CASSGIEGGHEQFF.

The chain combines TRBV5-3 with TRBJ2-1; TRBD1 is a possible D gene (6 bases). TRBV5-3 is flagged as an ORF with uncertain function. The CDR3 runs 15 residues. Trimming took off 5 bases at V and 10 bases at J, with 22 bases between the two ends. The CDR3 bases are TGTGCCAGAAGTCGAAAGTCCGACAGGTTAATAGAGCAGTTCTTC. Its translation is CARSRKSDRLIEQFF.

J is TRBJ2-2 and V is TRBV27, with D hard to call. V gave up 3 bases and J gave up 6 bases, with 14 bases separating them. Germline V gene lookup returns CDR1 MNHEY and CDR2 SMNVEV (reference sequence). The CDR3 extends over 15 amino acids. CDR3 loop: CASSFGREIPGELFF. The CDR3 region has the DNA TGTGCCAGCAGTTTCGGTAGAGAGATTCCCGGGGAGCTGTTTTTT.

The chain links TRBV4-1 to TRBJ1-1; D unclear. The V gene's germline CDR1 is MGHRA and CDR2 YSYEKL. CDR3 length equals 17 residues. V was clipped by 0 bases and J by 10 bases, with 24 bases between them. CDR3 sequence (DNA): TGCGCCAGCAGCCAAGATTCCGATACCGGGTCTTCTAAAGGAGCTTTCTTT. Translating it yields CASSQDSDTGSSKGAFF.